This T cell receptor (beta chain) was captured by sequencing in a study of blood T cell repertoires in COVID-19. Study-wide context: T cells, B-cell-depleted T cells, or PBMCs supplied cDNA or gDNA.

The study recruited people aged roughly 18 to 100 years across 24 US areas. Clinical history reported by participants formed the basis on which cohorts were assigned. Germline V gene lookup returns CDR1 MNHEY and CDR2 SVGAGI. The CDR3 is 15 residues long. Trimming left V 3 bases short and J 6 bases short, with 17 bases between. Original handling: Estimated nucleated cell counts came from reference gene primer amplification. Clones were read by immunoSEQ multiplex PCR, and TCRdb kept only the in-frame ones, dropping some. The V and J calls and the clone size are those of that table, but D and trimming were determined from the DNA. Among about 400,000 clones listed, roughly 85% were seen once.

This chain joins TRBV6-5 and TRBJ1-1; no reliable D call. The specimen sequenced was PBMCs or T cells enriched from blood (not recorded which). The TCR was taken from a woman aged 18-29 years with acute COVID-19. The CDR3 nucleotides read TGTGCCAGCAGTTATAGCCGGCCTAGAGGTCCTGAAGCTTTCTTT. This codes for CASSYSRPRGPEAFF.